This TCR beta chain derives from a study of shared clonotypes between healthy human individuals. Trimming removed 2 bases at V and 2 bases at J, with 9 bases between. The CDR3 totals 14 residues. The germline gives CDR1 MDHEN, CDR2 SYDVKM. Sequencing was performed with immunoSEQ multiplex PCR; in TCRdb, only in-frame clones are kept and a portion is missing. Of fewer than 3 million clones in the sample, under 95% are singletons; the top ten hold roughly 0.34%. The rearrangement links TRBV28 to TRBJ1-2; weak D call: TRBD1 (5 bases). Sequencing was performed on naive CD4+ T cells from PBMCs. Described subset: CD45RA+ positively selected. The receptor was isolated from a man aged 18 to 29 in good health. Some clones in this sample may be carry-over from other donors' samples. The CDR3 DNA is TGTGCCAGCAGTTTAACGGCAGGGAACTATGGCTACACCTTC. It codes for CASSLTAGNYGYTF.